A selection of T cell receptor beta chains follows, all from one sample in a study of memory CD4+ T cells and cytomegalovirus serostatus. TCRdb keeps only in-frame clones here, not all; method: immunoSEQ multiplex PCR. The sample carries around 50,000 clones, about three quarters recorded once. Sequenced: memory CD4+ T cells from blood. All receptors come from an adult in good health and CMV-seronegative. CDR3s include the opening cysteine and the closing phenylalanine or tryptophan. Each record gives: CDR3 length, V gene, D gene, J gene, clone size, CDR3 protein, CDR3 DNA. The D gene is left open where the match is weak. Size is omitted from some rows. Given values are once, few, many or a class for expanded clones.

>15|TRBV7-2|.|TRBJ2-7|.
CASSLQGSRSYEQYF
TGTGCCAGCAGCTTACAGGGCTCCAGATCCTACGAGCAGTACTTC
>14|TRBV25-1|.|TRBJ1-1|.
CASRGVKGWGEAFF
TGTGCCAGCAGAGGGGTAAAGGGCTGGGGTGAAGCTTTCTTT
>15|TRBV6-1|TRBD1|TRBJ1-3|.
CASRAQGMSGNTIYF
TGTGCCAGCAGGGCACAGGGGATGTCAGGAAACACCATATATTTT
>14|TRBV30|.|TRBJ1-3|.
CAWSDWTEDGTIYF
TGTGCCTGGAGTGACTGGACAGAGGACGGCACCATATATTTT
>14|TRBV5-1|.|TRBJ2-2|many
CASSLSGNTGELFF
TGCGCCAGCAGCTTAAGTGGTAACACCGGGGAGCTGTTTTTT
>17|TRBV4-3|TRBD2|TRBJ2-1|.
CASSQEITGGPYNEQFF
TGCGCCAGCAGCCAAGAAATCACGGGGGGTCCCTACAATGAGCAGTTCTTC
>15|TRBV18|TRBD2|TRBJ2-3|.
CASSPGGLYTDTQYF
TGTGCCAGCTCACCCGGGGGACTATACACAGATACGCAGTATTTT
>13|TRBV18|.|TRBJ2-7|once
CASSPRGLDEQYF
TGTGCCAGCTCACCCCGGGGGCTGGACGAGCAGTACTTC
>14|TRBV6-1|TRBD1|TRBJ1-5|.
CASSWDRGNQPQHF
TGTGCCAGCAGTTGGGACAGGGGGAATCAGCCCCAGCATTTT
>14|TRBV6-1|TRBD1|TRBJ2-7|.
CASSEGTGYSEQYF
TGTGCCAGCAGTGAGGGGACAGGGTATTCCGAGCAGTACTTC
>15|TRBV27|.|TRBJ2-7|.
CASRNNRGDLYEQYF
TGTGCCTCCCGAAATAACCGAGGTGACCTTTACGAGCAGTACTTC
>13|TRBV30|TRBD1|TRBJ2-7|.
CAWRDRNLYEQYF
TGTGCCTGGAGGGACAGGAACCTCTACGAGCAGTACTTC
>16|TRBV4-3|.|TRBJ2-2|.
CASSQGLWGLTGELFF
TGCGCCAGCAGCCAAGGGCTTTGGGGACTCACCGGGGAGCTGTTTTTT
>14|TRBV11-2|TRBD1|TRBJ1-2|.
CASSSQGVGYGYTF
TGTGCCAGCAGCTCTCAGGGGGTAGGCTATGGCTACACCTTC
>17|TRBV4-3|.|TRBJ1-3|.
CASSQLVPGSEGNTIYF
TGCGCCAGCAGCCAACTCGTGCCGGGGTCAGAAGGAAACACCATATATTTT
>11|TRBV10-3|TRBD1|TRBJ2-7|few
CAISEDRAIAF
TGTGCCATCAGTGAGGACAGGGCAATAGCCTTC
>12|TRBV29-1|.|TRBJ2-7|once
CSVQTVSYEQYF
TGCAGCGTTCAGACAGTCTCCTACGAGCAGTACTTC